The 3 T cell receptor beta chains below come from one sample, sequenced in a study of blood T cell repertoires in COVID-19. Assay used: immunoSEQ multiplex PCR; TCRdb lists only in-frame clones, some missing. The sample carries fewer than 200,000 clones, around nine tenths recorded once. The specimen was peripheral blood. The receptors derive from a man between 60 and 75 years old with active or convalescent COVID-19.

V and J are TRBV7-9 and TRBJ2-2; TRBD1 is a possible D gene (5 bases). Germline values: CDR1 SEHNR, CDR2 FQNEAQ (reference sequence). V dropped 0 bases and J dropped 13 bases, with 12 bases sitting between them. CDR3 length: 13 amino acids. The CDR3 sequence: CASSLARGLGLFF. DNA for the CDR3: TGTGCCAGCAGCTTAGCTAGGGGTTTAGGGCTGTTTTTT.

V gene TRBV7-9 combines with J gene TRBJ1-2; tentatively, D is TRBD1 (5 bases). V lost 1 base, J lost 5 bases, and 17 bases lay in between. Per germline, CDR1 SEHNR and CDR2 FQNEAQ (reference sequence). The CDR3 sequence is 16 residues long. The CDR3 spells CASSLGGGAQRYGYTF. CDR3 coding DNA: TGTGCCAGCAGCTTAGGGGGTGGGGCCCAACGATATGGCTACACCTTC.

This clone was detected only a few times. The J gene is TRBJ2-2, the V gene TRBV5-1, with 9 bases fitting TRBD2. Losses at the gene ends were 0 bases for V and 6 bases for J; bases not matched to a gene: 6. In germline, CDR1 is SGHRS, CDR2 YFSETQ. This CDR3 region has 16 residues. The CDR3 loop reads CASSLAPSGAAGELFF. The CDR3 nucleotides read TGCGCCAGCAGCTTGGCCCCTAGCGGGGCCGCCGGGGAGCTGTTTTTT.